This entry lists 24 T cell receptor beta chains sequenced from one sample in a study of blood T cell repertoires in COVID-19. The method was immunoSEQ multiplex PCR; TCRdb's version includes in-frame clones alone and lacks a portion of them. The sample lists roughly 250,000 clones; about 88% were seen once. Material for sequencing was peripheral blood. The receptors derive from a man aged 60 to 75 who had recovered from COVID-19.

The chain is built from TRBV21-1 and TRBJ2-7; TRBD2, the table's D call, lacks a check against the DNA. TRBV21-1 is described as a pseudogene. The CDR3 totals 17 residues. Here the CDR3 DNA reads TGTGCCAGCATCTTACAAAAAGTGCGGGGCTTACTGGACGAGCAGTACTTC. Protein: CASILQKVRGLLDEQYF.

The rearrangement uses TRBV7-2 and TRBJ1-5; D may be TRBD1 (5 bases). The CDR3 runs to 14 residues. Trimming took 3 bases from V and 2 from J, leaving 8 bases between them. The germline V gene has CDR1 SGHTA and CDR2 FQGNSA. The CDR3 sequence: CASSFRGGNQPQHF. The CDR3 DNA follows: TGTGCCAGCAGCTTTCGGGGGGGCAATCAGCCCCAGCATTTT.

The chain joins TRBV4-2 to TRBJ1-2, with D unresolved. V was shortened by 0 bases and J by 7 bases, with 18 bases between the two germline ends. The CDR3 is made up of 16 amino acids. Per germline, CDR1 LGHNA and CDR2 YNFKEQ. This chain's CDR3 is CASSQDTRARVTGYTF. The DNA of the CDR3 is TGTGCCAGCAGCCAAGATACTAGGGCGAGGGTTACTGGCTACACCTTC.

The rearrangement uses TRBV10-2 and TRBJ1-5; the D is unclear. The V end was cut by 1 base, the J end by 0 bases, with 4 bases between. This CDR3 spans 14 amino acids. Germline V CDR1 and CDR2: WSHSY, SAAADI. The CDR3 coding sequence is TGCGCCAGCAGTGAGTATCTTAGCAATCAGCCCCAGCATTTT. It codes for CASSEYLSNQPQHF.

V usage is TRBV6-6 and J usage is TRBJ2-7; 8 bases match TRBD2. V was pared by 4 bases and J by 1 base, with 6 bases of the junction left unmatched. There are 15 residues in the CDR3. Germline assignment: CDR1 MNHNY and CDR2 SVGAGI (reference sequence). CDR3 sequence reads: CASSLPGLGSYEQYF. The CDR3 DNA follows: TGTGCCAGCAGTTTGCCGGGACTAGGTTCCTACGAGCAGTACTTC.

This clone was counted between two and nine times. J is TRBJ2-2 and V is TRBV11-2, with D hard to call. V dropped 1 base and J dropped 5 bases, with 8 bases sitting between them. This CDR3 contains 14 residues. In germline, CDR1 is SGHAT, CDR2 FQNNGV. The CDR3 reads CASSLGMATGELFF. The CDR3 nucleotides are TGTGCCAGCAGCTTAGGAATGGCTACCGGGGAGCTGTTTTTT.

The V and J genes are TRBV24-1 and TRBJ2-7; TRBD2 matches 7 bases. Unmatched junction bases numbered 13, after V lost 4 bases and J lost 5 bases. The CDR3 contains 16 residues. CDR1 and CDR2 from the germline V gene are KGHDR and SFDVKD. In nucleotides, the CDR3 is TGTGCCACCAGTGAAGCCCGAGGGCAGGGAGGGAACGAGCAGTACTTC. Protein sequence: CATSEARGQGGNEQYF.

The rearrangement joins TRBV9 to TRBJ1-1; TRBD1 matches 7 bases. Germline lookup yields CDR1 SGDLS and CDR2 YYNGEE. This CDR3 spans 14 amino acids. Trimming cost V 3 bases and J 1 base; bases outside gene matches: 3. The CDR3 bases are TGTGCCAGCAGCGGAGGGGACAGGAACACTGAAGCTTTCTTT. Protein product: CASSGGDRNTEAFF.

The V and J genes are TRBV18 and TRBJ2-7; TRBD1 might be the D (6 bases). The length of the CDR3 is 15 residues. V was cut by 0 bases and J by 0 bases, with 9 bases left in between. Germline V gene sequence: CDR1 KGHSH, CDR2 LQKENI. CDR3 loop: CASSPPTGISYEQYF. The CDR3 DNA reads as TGTGCCAGCTCACCACCAACAGGGATCTCCTACGAGCAGTACTTC.

The chain couples TRBV2 to TRBJ1-4; D is unclear. Trimming took off 7 bases at V and 8 bases at J, with 20 bases between the two ends. The CDR3 totals 15 residues. Germline assignment: CDR1 SNHLY and CDR2 FYNNEI. The CDR3 nucleotides read TGTGCCAGCAAAGCTAGGATCCCTCGCGGAGAAAAACTGTTTTTT. It yields the protein CASKARIPRGEKLFF.

V gene TRBV14 combines with J gene TRBJ2-5; TRBD2 matches 7 bases. The CDR3 consists of 12 residues. V lost 5 bases and J lost 5; bases outside the gene matches: 2. Germline CDR1 and CDR2: SGHDN and FVKESK. The CDR3 loop is CASSSGGETQYF. CDR3 nucleotides: TGTGCCAGCAGCTCCGGGGGGGAGACCCAGTACTTC. Filled out from reference TRBV14 and TRBJ2-5, the complete variable domain reads EAGVTQFPSHSVIEKGQTVTLRCDPISGHDNLYWYRRVMGKEIKFLLHFVKESKQDESGMPNNRFLAERTGGTYSTLKVQPAELEDSGVYFCASSSGGETQYFGPGTRLLVL.

The CDR3 DNA reads as TGTGCCAGCAGCTATGAGCACTACAATGAGCAGTTCTTC. This translates into CASSYEHYNEQFF. This chain connects TRBV12-3 or TRBV12-4 to TRBJ2-1; no clear D. Trimming pared 6 bases from V and 3 bases from J, leaving 9 bases between. The length of the CDR3 is 13 residues.

The chain uses TRBV6-5 and TRBJ2-2; 9 bases align to TRBD1. The CDR3 runs 15 residues. In germline, CDR1 is MNHEY, CDR2 SVGAGI. V was pared by 1 base and J by 7 bases, with 4 bases of the junction left unmatched. CDR3 sequence (DNA): TGTGCCAGCAGTTACTGGGACAGGGCTGGCGGGGAGCTGTTTTTT. Its translation is CASSYWDRAGGELFF.

The chain uses TRBV15 and TRBJ1-5, with 12 nucleotides matching TRBD1. This CDR3 has 16 amino acids. Germline V gene sequence: CDR1 LNHNV, CDR2 YYDKDF (reference sequence). Trimming cost V 3 bases and J 6 bases; bases outside gene matches: 6. The DNA of the CDR3 is TGTGCCACCAGCAGCGGGGACAGGGGGCCGGGTCAGCCCCAGCATTTT. Translating it yields CATSSGDRGPGQPQHF.

V gene TRBV18 combines with J gene TRBJ2-1; 10 nucleotides agree with TRBD2. With 1 base clipped from V and 4 bases from J, the junction kept 4 bases outside the gene matches. Germline V gene lookup returns CDR1 KGHSH and CDR2 LQKENI. The CDR3 has 16 residues. As DNA, the CDR3 is TGTGCCAGCTCACCACAGGCAGCGGGGGGGTACAATGAGCAGTTCTTC. This sequence encodes CASSPQAAGGYNEQFF.

The chain links TRBV3-1 (or the pseudogene TRBV3-2) to TRBJ1-4; 7 bases align to TRBD1. Trimming took 4 bases from V and 0 from J; bases not matched to a gene: 8. CDR1 and CDR2 from the germline V gene are LGHDT and YNNKEL (reference sequence). CDR3 length: 17 amino acids. CDR3 nucleotides: TGTGCCAGCAGCCCGATGACAGGGAGAGCAACTAATGAAAAACTGTTTTTT. Amino acid sequence: CASSPMTGRATNEKLFF.

CDR3 coding DNA: TGTGCCAGCAGTTTATTACAGGGACGGGCCGGGGAGCTGTTTTTT. Encoded protein: CASSLLQGRAGELFF. This sequence joins TRBV27 and TRBJ2-2, with D possibly TRBD1 on 6 matching bases. The CDR3 runs to 15 residues. Germline V CDR1 and CDR2: MNHEY, SMNVEV (reference sequence). V lost 1 base to trimming and J lost 6 bases, with 12 bases between them.

The rearrangement joins TRBV29-1 to TRBJ2-7; no firm D call. The CDR3 loop spans 12 amino acids. The germline V gene has CDR1 SQVTM and CDR2 ANQGSEA. Trimming removed 5 bases from V and 0 bases from J, with 8 bases in between. CDR3 in DNA: TGCAGCGTTAGAATGAGCTCCTACGAGCAGTACTTC. Its translation: CSVRMSSYEQYF.

This sequence joins TRBV11-1 and TRBJ2-2; D may be TRBD1 (6 bases). The germline CDR1 and CDR2 sequences are SGHAT and FQDESV (reference sequence). CDR3 length: 15 residues. V was cut by 1 base and J by 3 bases, with 9 bases left in between. The CDR3 sequence is CASSLGQVDTGELFF. CDR3 nucleotide sequence: TGTGCCAGCAGCTTAGGACAGGTAGACACCGGGGAGCTGTTTTTT.

Notes on this clone: The same CDR3 is also encoded by other DNA sequences in this sample. This chain joins TRBV6-5 and TRBJ1-2; D is perhaps TRBD1 (6 bases). Deletions cut 6 bases from V and 5 bases from J, with 13 bases between. This CDR3 has 13 amino acids. CDR1 MNHEY and CDR2 SVGAGI come from the germline V gene. CDR3 nucleotides: TGTGCCAGCAGCCCAGGGGCAGATTATGGCTACACCTTC. Its translation: CASSPGADYGYTF.

The V call is TRBV5-1, the J call TRBJ2-7; D is undetermined. The CDR3 spans 13 residues. Between the trimmed V and J ends, which lost 1 base and 2 bases, there was a span of 7 bases. Germline values: CDR1 SGHRS, CDR2 YFSETQ. The CDR3 DNA reads as TGCGCCAGCAGCTTGAAACAGCCCTACGAGCAGTACTTC. Translated: CASSLKQPYEQYF.

The chain has TRBV13 and TRBJ2-1; D may be TRBD1 (5 bases). CDR1 is PRHDT and CDR2 is FYEKMQ in the germline V gene (reference sequence). Trimming took off 2 bases at V and 5 bases at J, with 19 bases between the two ends. This CDR3 has 17 amino acids. The CDR3 loop reads CASSLNSGRVFDNEQFF. Here the CDR3 DNA reads TGTGCCAGCAGCTTAAATAGTGGCAGGGTGTTCGACAATGAGCAGTTCTTC.

The V and J genes are TRBV30 and TRBJ2-1, with 10 nucleotides matching TRBD2. Germline CDR1 is GTSNPN and CDR2 is SVGIG (reference sequence). Germline trimming cut 3 bases from V and 4 bases from J; bases unmatched to any gene: 3. The CDR3 consists of 14 residues. DNA of the CDR3: TGTGCCTGGAGGGGACTAGCGATATACAATGAGCAGTTCTTC. Translation gives CAWRGLAIYNEQFF.

The rearrangement uses TRBV18 and TRBJ1-5, with TRBD1 matching 7 bases. Germline V lookup: CDR1 KGHSH, CDR2 LQKENI. The ends lost 1 base at V and 7 bases at J; junction bases unmatched: 4. This CDR3 contains 14 residues. CDR3 nucleotide sequence: TGTGCCAGCTCACCACAGGGGGCCATACAGCCCCAGCATTTT. Translated: CASSPQGAIQPQHF.